This TCR beta chain appears in the sequencing data of a study of blood T cell repertoires in COVID-19. Study-level information: COVID-19 samples, acute and convalescent, were from the United States, Italy and Spain. Sources were T cells, B-cell-depleted T cells, or PBMCs; the material itself was cDNA or gDNA.

In the source study's methods: By means of reference gene primer amplification, nucleated cell counts were estimated. Profiling relied on immunoSEQ multiplex PCR, and the TCRdb table lists in-frame clones only, not all of them. V and J calls and clone size are as listed in that table; D and trimming were resolved from the DNA. There are 400,000 to 550,000 clones in the sample; nearly 90% occur only once, and around 1.8% lies in the top ten. This clone was detected only a few times. Trimming shortened V by 0 bases and J by 11 bases, and 17 bases separated the two germline ends. Germline V gene data show CDR1 as LGHDT and CDR2 as YNNKEL (reference sequence). This CDR3 comprises 16 residues.

This TCR was sampled from a woman between 18 and 29 years old with acute COVID-19. The sequenced sample was PBMCs or T cells enriched from blood (not recorded which). This chain joins TRBV3-1 (or the pseudogene TRBV3-2) and TRBJ1-6; TRBD1 is a possible D gene (5 bases). Written as DNA, the CDR3 is TGTGCCAGCAGCCAAGATGGAGGGGTTCCTATGGCACCCCTCCACTTT. It codes for CASSQDGGVPMAPLHF.